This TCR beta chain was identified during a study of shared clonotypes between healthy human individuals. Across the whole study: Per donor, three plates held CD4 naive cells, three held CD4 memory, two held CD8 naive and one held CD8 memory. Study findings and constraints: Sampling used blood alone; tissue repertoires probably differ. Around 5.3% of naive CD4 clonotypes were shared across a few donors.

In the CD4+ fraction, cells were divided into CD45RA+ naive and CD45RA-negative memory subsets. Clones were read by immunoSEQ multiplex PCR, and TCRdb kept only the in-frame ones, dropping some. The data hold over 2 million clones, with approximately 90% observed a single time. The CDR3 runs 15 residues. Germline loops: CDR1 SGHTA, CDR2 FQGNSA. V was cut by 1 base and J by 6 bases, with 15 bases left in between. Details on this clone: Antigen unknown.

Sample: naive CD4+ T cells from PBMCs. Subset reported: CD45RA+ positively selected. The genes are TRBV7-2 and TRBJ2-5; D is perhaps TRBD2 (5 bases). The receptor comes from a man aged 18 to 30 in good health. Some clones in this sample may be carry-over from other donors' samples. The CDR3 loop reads CASSLGAAGTQTQYF. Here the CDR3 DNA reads TGTGCCAGCAGCTTAGGGGCGGCGGGCACCCAGACCCAGTACTTC. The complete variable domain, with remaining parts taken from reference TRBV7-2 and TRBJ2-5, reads GAGVSQSPSNKVTEKGKDVELRCDPISGHTALYWYRQSLGQGLEFLIYFQGNSAPDKSGLPSDRFSAERTGGSVSTLTIQRTQQEDSAVYLCASSLGAAGTQTQYFGPGTRLLVL.